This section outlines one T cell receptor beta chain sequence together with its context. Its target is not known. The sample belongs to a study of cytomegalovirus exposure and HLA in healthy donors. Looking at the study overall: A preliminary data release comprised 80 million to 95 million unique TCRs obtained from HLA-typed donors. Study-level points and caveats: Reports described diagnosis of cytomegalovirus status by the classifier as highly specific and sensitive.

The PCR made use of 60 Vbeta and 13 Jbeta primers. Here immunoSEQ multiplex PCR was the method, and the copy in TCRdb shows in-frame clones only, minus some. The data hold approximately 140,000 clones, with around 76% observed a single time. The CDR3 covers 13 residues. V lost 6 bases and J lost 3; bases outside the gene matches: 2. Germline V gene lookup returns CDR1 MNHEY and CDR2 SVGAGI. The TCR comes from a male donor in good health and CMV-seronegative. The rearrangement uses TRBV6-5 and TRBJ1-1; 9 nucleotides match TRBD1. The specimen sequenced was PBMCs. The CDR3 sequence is CASRRQGDTEAFF. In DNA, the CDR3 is TGTGCCAGCAGACGACAGGGGGACACTGAAGCTTTCTTT.